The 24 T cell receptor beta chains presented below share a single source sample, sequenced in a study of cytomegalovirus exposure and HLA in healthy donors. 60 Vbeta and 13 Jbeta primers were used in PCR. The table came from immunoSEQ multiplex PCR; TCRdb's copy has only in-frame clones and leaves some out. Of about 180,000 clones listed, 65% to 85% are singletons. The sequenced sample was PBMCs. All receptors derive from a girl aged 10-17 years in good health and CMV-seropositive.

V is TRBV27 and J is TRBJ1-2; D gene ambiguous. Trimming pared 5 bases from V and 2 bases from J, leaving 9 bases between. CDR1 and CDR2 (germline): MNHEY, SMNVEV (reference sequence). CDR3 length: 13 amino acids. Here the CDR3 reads CASSVRANYGYTF. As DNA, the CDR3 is TGTGCCAGCAGTGTTAGAGCCAACTATGGCTACACCTTC.

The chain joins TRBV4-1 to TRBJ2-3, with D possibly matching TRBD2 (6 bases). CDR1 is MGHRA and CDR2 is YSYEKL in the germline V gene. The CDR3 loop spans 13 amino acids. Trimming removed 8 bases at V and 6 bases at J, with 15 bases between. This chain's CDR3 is CASENGGVDTQYF. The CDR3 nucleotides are TGCGCCAGCGAGAATGGAGGGGTGGATACGCAGTATTTT.

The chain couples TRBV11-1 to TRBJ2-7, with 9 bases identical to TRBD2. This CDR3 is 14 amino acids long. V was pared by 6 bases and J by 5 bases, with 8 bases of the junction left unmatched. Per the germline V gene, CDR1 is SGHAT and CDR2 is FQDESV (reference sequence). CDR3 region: CASRQLAGVNEQYF. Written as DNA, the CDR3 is TGTGCCAGCAGGCAACTAGCGGGTGTGAACGAGCAGTACTTC. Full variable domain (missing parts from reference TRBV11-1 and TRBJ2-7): EAEVAQSPRYKITEKSQAVAFWCDPISGHATLYWYRQILGQGPELLVQFQDESVVDDSQLPKDRFSAERLKGVDSTLKIQPAELGDSAMYLCASRQLAGVNEQYFGPGTRLTVT.

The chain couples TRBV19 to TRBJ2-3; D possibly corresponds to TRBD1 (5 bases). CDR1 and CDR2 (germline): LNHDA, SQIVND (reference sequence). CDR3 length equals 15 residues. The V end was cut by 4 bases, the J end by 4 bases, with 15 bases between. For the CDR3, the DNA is TGTGCCAGTAGTAGGGGCCAATTTAGTCCAGATACGCAGTATTTT. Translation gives CASSRGQFSPDTQYF.

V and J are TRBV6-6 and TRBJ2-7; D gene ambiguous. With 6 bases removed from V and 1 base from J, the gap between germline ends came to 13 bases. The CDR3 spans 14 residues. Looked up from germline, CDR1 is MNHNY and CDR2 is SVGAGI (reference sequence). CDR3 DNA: TGTGCCAGCAGCAACCCTCCGAGATCCTACGAGCAGTACTTC. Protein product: CASSNPPRSYEQYF.

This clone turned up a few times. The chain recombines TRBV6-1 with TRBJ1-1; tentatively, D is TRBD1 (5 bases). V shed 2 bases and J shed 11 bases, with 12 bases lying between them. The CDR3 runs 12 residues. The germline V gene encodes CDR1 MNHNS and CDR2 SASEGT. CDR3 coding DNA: TGTGCCAGCAGTGAACGGGGGAATTCGGCTTTCTTT. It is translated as CASSERGNSAFF.

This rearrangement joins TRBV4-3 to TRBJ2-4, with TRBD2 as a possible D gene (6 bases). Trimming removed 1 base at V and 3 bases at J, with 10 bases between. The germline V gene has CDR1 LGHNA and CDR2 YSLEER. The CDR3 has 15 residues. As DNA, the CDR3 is TGCGCCAGCAGCCAAGCTAGCGCGGGCAAAAACATTCAGTACTTC. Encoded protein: CASSQASAGKNIQYF.

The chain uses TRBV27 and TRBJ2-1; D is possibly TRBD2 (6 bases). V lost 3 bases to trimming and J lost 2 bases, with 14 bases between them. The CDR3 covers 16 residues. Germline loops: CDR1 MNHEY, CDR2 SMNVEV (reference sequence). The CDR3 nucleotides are TGTGCCAGCAGTTTTTATCGGGGGAGCCCCTACAATGAGCAGTTCTTC. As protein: CASSFYRGSPYNEQFF.

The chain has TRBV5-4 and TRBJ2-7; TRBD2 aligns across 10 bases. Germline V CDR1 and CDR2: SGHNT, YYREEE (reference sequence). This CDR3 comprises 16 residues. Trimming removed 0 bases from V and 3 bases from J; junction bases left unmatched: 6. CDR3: CASSLDVAGGLYEQYF. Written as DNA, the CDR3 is TGTGCCAGCAGCTTGGACGTAGCGGGAGGCCTCTACGAGCAGTACTTC.

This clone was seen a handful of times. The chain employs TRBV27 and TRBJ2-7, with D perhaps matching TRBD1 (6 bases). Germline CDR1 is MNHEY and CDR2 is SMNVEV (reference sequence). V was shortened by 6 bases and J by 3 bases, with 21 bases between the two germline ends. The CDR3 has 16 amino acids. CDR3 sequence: CASSVTGTGRVYEQYF. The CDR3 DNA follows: TGTGCCAGCAGCGTTACAGGTACAGGGAGAGTCTACGAGCAGTACTTC.

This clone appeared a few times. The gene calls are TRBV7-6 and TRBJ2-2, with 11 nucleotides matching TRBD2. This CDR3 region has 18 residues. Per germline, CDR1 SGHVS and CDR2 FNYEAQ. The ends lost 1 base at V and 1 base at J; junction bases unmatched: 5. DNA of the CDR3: TGTGCCAGCAGCTTAGTACTAGCGGGAGCAATGAACACCGGGGAGCTGTTTTTT. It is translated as CASSLVLAGAMNTGELFF.

This CDR3 is CASRLTVANYGYTF. Written as DNA, the CDR3 is TGTGCCAGCAGGTTGACAGTCGCTAACTATGGCTACACCTTC. The chain uses TRBV2 and TRBJ1-2; the D gene is possibly TRBD1 (5 bases). V was pared by 6 bases and J by 0 bases, with 11 bases between. The germline V gene encodes CDR1 SNHLY and CDR2 FYNNEI. The CDR3 totals 14 residues.

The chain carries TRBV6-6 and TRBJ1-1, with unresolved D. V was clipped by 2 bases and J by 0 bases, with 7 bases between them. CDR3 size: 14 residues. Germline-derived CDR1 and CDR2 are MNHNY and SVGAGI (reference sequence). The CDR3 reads CASSYEQLNTEAFF. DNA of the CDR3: TGTGCCAGCAGTTACGAACAGCTGAACACTGAAGCTTTCTTT.

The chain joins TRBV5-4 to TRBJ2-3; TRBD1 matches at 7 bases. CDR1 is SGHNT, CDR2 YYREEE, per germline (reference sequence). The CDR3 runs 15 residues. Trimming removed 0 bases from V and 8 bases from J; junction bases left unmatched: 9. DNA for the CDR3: TGTGCCAGCAGCTTGGTCACACAGCCAGGGGGTACGCAGTATTTT. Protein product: CASSLVTQPGGTQYF. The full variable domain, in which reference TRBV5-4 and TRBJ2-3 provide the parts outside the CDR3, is ETGVTQSPTHLIKTRGQQVTLRCSSQSGHNTVSWYQQALGQGPQFIFQYYREEENGRGNFPPRFSGLQFPNYSSELNVNALELDDSALYLCASSLVTQPGGTQYFGPGTRLTVL.

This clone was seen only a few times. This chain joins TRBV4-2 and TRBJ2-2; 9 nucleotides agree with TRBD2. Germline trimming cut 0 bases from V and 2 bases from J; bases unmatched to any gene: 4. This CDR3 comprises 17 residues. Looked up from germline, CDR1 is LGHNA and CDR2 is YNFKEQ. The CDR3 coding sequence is TGTGCCAGCAGCCAAGAAGGCCTAGCGGGAAACACCGGGGAGCTGTTTTTT. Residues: CASSQEGLAGNTGELFF.

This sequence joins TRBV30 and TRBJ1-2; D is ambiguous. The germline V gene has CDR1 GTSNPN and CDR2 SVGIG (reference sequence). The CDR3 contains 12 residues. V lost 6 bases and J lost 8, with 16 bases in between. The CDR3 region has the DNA TGTGCCTGCAAAGGAGGATATAAGGGCTACACCTTC. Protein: CACKGGYKGYTF.

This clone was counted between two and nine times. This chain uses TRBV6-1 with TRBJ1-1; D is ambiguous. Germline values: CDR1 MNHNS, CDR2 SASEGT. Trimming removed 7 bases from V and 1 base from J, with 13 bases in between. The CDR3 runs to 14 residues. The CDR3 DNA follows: TGTGCCAGCACTTTGACATACGAGAACACTGAAGCTTTCTTT. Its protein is CASTLTYENTEAFF.

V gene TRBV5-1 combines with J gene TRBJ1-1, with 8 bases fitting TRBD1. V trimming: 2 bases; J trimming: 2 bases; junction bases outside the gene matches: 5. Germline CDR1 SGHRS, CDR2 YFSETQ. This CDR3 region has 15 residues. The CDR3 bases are TGCGCCAGCAGCTTTTCGGGACAGGTCAACACTGAAGCTTTCTTT. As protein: CASSFSGQVNTEAFF.

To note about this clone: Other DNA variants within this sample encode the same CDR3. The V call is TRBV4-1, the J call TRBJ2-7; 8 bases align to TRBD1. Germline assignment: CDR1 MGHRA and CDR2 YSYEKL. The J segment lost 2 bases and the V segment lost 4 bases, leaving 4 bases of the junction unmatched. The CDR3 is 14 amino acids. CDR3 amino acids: CASSPSGGPYEQYF. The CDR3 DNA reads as TGCGCCAGCAGCCCTTCAGGGGGCCCCTACGAGCAGTACTTC.

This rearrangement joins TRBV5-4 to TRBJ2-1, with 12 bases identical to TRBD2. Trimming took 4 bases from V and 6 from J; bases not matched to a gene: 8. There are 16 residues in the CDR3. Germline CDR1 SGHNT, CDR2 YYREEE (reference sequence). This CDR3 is CASSGDGTSGLNEQFF. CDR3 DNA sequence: TGTGCCAGCAGCGGGGACGGGACTAGCGGGCTCAATGAGCAGTTCTTC.

This CDR3 reads CSASQTEKLFF. The DNA for the CDR3 is TGCAGTGCTAGTCAAACAGAAAAACTGTTTTTT. J is TRBJ1-4 and V is TRBV20-1; D is uncertain. Trimming stripped 3 bases from V and 8 bases from J, with 7 bases between. CDR3 length: 11 residues. In germline, CDR1 is DFQATT, CDR2 SNEGSKA (reference sequence).

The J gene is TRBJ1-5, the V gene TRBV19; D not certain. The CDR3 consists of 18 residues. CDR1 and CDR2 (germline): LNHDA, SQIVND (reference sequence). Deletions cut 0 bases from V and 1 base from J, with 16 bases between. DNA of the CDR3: TGTGCCAGTAGTATAGATCCGGGAGGAGGTTCGAGCAATCAGCCCCAGCATTTT. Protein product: CASSIDPGGGSSNQPQHF.

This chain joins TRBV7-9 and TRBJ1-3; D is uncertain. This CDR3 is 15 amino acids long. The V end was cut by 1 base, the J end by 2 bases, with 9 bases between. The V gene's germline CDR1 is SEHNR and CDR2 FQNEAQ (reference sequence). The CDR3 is CASSLVGYAGNTIYF. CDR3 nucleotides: TGTGCCAGCAGCTTAGTGGGCTATGCTGGAAACACCATATATTTT.

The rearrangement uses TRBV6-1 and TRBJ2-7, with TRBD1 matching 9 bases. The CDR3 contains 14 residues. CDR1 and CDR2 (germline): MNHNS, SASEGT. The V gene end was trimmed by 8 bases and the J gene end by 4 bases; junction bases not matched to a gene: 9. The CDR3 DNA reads TGTGCCAGCTCCGACAGGGGGTTGGGTTACGAGCAGTACTTC. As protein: CASSDRGLGYEQYF.